These 18 T cell receptor beta chains share one sample of origin, sequenced in a study of blood T cell repertoires in COVID-19. Measured with immunoSEQ multiplex PCR; TCRdb has only the in-frame clones, and not every one. The table includes roughly 250,000 clones, 88% detected once. The sequencing input was PBMCs or T cells enriched from blood (not recorded which). The receptors stem from a woman in her forties with acute COVID-19.

This sequence joins TRBV5-1 and TRBJ1-4; tentatively, D is TRBD1 (6 bases). The germline V gene encodes CDR1 SGHRS and CDR2 YFSETQ. The V end was cut by 5 bases, the J end by 7 bases, with 18 bases between. The length of the CDR3 is 15 residues. CDR3 in amino acids: CASSLFSGEGEKLFF. The CDR3 DNA is TGCGCCAGCAGTCTCTTTTCAGGGGAGGGTGAAAAACTGTTTTTT.

The rearrangement joins TRBV10-3 to TRBJ2-7; 8 bases match TRBD2. J gave up 4 bases and V 2 bases, and 10 bases lay outside the gene matches. Germline loops: CDR1 ENHRY, CDR2 SYGVKD. CDR3 length: 16 residues. The CDR3 DNA sequence: TGTGCCATCAGTGAGGGACTAGCCCAAGGTGGGTACGAGCAGTACGTC. Translated, it gives CAISEGLAQGGYEQYV.

This chain links TRBV11-2 with TRBJ2-5; tentatively, D is TRBD2 (6 bases). The CDR3 covers 14 residues. Germline V gene sequence: CDR1 SGHAT, CDR2 FQNNGV. Trimming shortened V by 5 bases and J by 5 bases, and 15 bases separated the two germline ends. The CDR3: CASSRGGPMETQYF. The CDR3 nucleotides read TGTGCCAGCAGCAGAGGAGGGCCGATGGAGACCCAGTACTTC.

CDR3 sequence reads: CASSRVNTGELFF. The CDR3, as DNA: TGTGCCAGTAGCAGGGTAAACACCGGGGAGCTGTTTTTT. The gene calls are TRBV19 and TRBJ2-2, with a tentative D call TRBD1 (5 bases). The CDR3 runs to 13 residues. The germline gives CDR1 LNHDA, CDR2 SQIVND (reference sequence). The V and J ends lost 6 bases and 2 bases respectively, with 7 bases between them.

This clone was detected once. The V gene is TRBV6-5, the J gene TRBJ1-3, with 7 positions matching TRBD1. Germline V CDR1 and CDR2: MNHEY, SVGAGI. The CDR3 runs 15 residues. V shed 5 bases, J shed 3 bases, and the junction held 7 bases outside the gene matches. CDR3 protein: CASSRKTGDGNTIYF. The CDR3 DNA reads as TGTGCCAGCAGTCGCAAAACAGGGGATGGAAACACCATATATTTT.

J is TRBJ2-1 and V is TRBV7-8; D ambiguous. The CDR3 sequence is 13 residues long. Trimming took off 1 base at V and 5 bases at J, with 6 bases between the two ends. Germline values: CDR1 SGHVS, CDR2 FQNEAQ. As DNA, the CDR3 is TGTGCCAGCAGCTTAGGACTGAACAATGAGCAGTTCTTC. This codes for CASSLGLNNEQFF.

V and J are TRBV3-1 (or the pseudogene TRBV3-2) and TRBJ2-3; 8 bases match TRBD2. CDR3 length: 15 amino acids. The germline CDR1 and CDR2 sequences are LGHDT and YNNKEL (reference sequence). Trimming took 5 bases from V and 7 from J; bases not matched to a gene: 11. CDR3 protein: CASSWTRGLDNTQYF. DNA for the CDR3: TGTGCCAGCAGCTGGACTCGGGGACTAGACAATACGCAGTATTTT.

The chain joins TRBV28 to TRBJ2-1; no clear D gene. This CDR3 is 11 amino acids long. The germline CDR1 and CDR2 sequences are MDHEN and SYDVKM. Trimming removed 4 bases from V and 4 bases from J, with 2 bases in between. This CDR3 reads CASSSYNEQFF. The CDR3 nucleotides read TGTGCCAGCAGTTCTTACAATGAGCAGTTCTTC.

This chain joins TRBV6-5 and TRBJ1-5; 7 nucleotides agree with TRBD1. The ends lost 6 bases at V and 6 bases at J; junction bases unmatched: 8. Looked up from germline, CDR1 is MNHEY and CDR2 is SVGAGI. This CDR3 is 14 amino acids long. The CDR3 nucleotides are TGTGCCAGCAGACCCAGACAGGGATTTCAGCCCCAGCATTTT. This translates into CASRPRQGFQPQHF.

The CDR3 coding sequence is TGTGCCATCAGTGAGTCTCTGAGAGGAGCTAACTATGGCTACACCTTC. Protein: CAISESLRGANYGYTF. The V call is TRBV10-3, the J call TRBJ1-2, with D uncertain. V was trimmed by 0 bases and J by 0 bases, leaving 11 bases between them. This CDR3 comprises 16 residues. CDR1 is ENHRY, CDR2 SYGVKD, per germline.

V and J are TRBV7-2 and TRBJ1-1; TRBD1 might be the D (5 bases). CDR3 length equals 14 residues. V dropped 5 bases and J dropped 4 bases, with 14 bases sitting between them. The germline CDR1 and CDR2 sequences are SGHTA and FQGNSA. The CDR3 reads CASSNEDRTTEAFF. The CDR3 DNA sequence: TGTGCCAGCAGCAATGAAGACAGAACCACTGAAGCTTTCTTT. The full variable domain, in which reference TRBV7-2 and TRBJ1-1 provide the parts outside the CDR3, is GAGVSQSPSNKVTEKGKDVELRCDPISGHTALYWYRQSLGQGLEFLIYFQGNSAPDKSGLPSDRFSAERTGGSVSTLTIQRTQQEDSAVYLCASSNEDRTTEAFFGQGTRLTVV.

V and J are TRBV5-6 and TRBJ1-3, with TRBD1 matching over 9 bases. Germline-derived CDR1 and CDR2 are SGHDT and YYEEEE. The junction had 11 bases not matched to a gene; V was cut back by 4 bases and J by 0 bases. The CDR3 consists of 18 residues. The CDR3 sequence: CASSHRDRARISGNTIYF. In DNA form, the CDR3 reads TGTGCCAGCAGCCACCGGGACAGGGCGAGAATCTCTGGAAACACCATATATTTT.

The genes are TRBV28 and TRBJ1-1, with D possibly matching TRBD1 (6 bases). The CDR3 has 13 amino acids. V was cut by 3 bases and J by 4 bases, with 9 bases left in between. Germline V gene sequence: CDR1 MDHEN, CDR2 SYDVKM. CDR3 nucleotide sequence: TGTGCCAGCAGTTTTGCCAGGGGCACTGAAGCTTTCTTT. Protein sequence: CASSFARGTEAFF.

The chain joins TRBV5-6 to TRBJ2-6; TRBD1 matches at 7 bases. The CDR3 has 17 residues. The V and J ends lost 0 bases and 0 bases, in that order; junction bases with no gene match: 3. Germline loops: CDR1 SGHDT, CDR2 YYEEEE. The CDR3 sequence is CASSLGQGYSGANVLTF. The CDR3 region has the DNA TGTGCCAGCAGCTTGGGACAGGGCTACTCTGGGGCCAACGTCCTGACTTTC.

V is TRBV27 and J is TRBJ1-2; 7 positions match TRBD1. Germline trimming cut 4 bases from V and 4 bases from J; bases unmatched to any gene: 9. Looked up from germline, CDR1 is MNHEY and CDR2 is SMNVEV (reference sequence). The CDR3 length is 15 residues. The CDR3 protein is CASSSDRVNFYGYTF. CDR3 in DNA: TGTGCCAGCAGTTCCGACAGGGTAAATTTCTATGGCTACACCTTC.

This chain joins TRBV12-3 or TRBV12-4 and TRBJ2-3; D is unresolved. The CDR3 runs 11 residues. Trimming took 6 bases from V and 3 from J, leaving 4 bases between them. CDR3: CASSQTDTQYF. In DNA form, the CDR3 reads TGTGCCAGCAGCCAAACAGATACGCAGTATTTT.

The CDR3 region has the DNA TGTGCCAGCAGCTTCGGCAGGGCCACAGATACGCAGTATTTT. Protein product: CASSFGRATDTQYF. The chain employs TRBV7-2 and TRBJ2-3; TRBD1 might be the D (5 bases). This CDR3 region has 14 residues. Germline CDR1 SGHTA, CDR2 FQGNSA. The V end lost 3 bases, the J end lost 2 bases, and 9 bases lay between the germline ends.

This clone was detected once. The chain uses TRBV4-3 and TRBJ1-1, with D possibly matching TRBD1 (6 bases). The CDR3 is 14 residues long. The V gene lost 4 bases and the J gene lost 3 bases, with 12 bases spanning the gap. CDR1 and CDR2 from the germline V gene are LGHNA and YSLEER. CDR3 region: CASSPRGADTEAFF. The DNA of the CDR3 is TGCGCCAGCAGCCCCAGGGGTGCGGACACTGAAGCTTTCTTT.